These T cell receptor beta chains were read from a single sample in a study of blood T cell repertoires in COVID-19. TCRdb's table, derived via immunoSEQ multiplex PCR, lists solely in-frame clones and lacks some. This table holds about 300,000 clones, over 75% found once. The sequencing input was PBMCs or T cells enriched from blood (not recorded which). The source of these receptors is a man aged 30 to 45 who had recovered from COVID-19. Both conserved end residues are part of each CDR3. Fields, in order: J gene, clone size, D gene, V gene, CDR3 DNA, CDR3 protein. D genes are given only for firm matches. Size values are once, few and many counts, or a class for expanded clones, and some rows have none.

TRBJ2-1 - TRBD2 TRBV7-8 TGTGCCAGCAGGCGGGAAAGATGGACTAGCGGGAGAAACGATGAGCAGTTCTTC CASRRERWTSGRNDEQFF
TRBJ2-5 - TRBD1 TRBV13 TGTGCCAGCGGGACAGCCCAAGAGACCCAGTACTTC CASGTAQETQYF
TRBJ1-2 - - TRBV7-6 TGTGCCAGCAGCTTAGCCCGGTCCTATGGCTACACCTTC CASSLARSYGYTF
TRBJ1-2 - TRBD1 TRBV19 TGTGCCAGTAGTGCCACAGGGGGCAACTATGGCTACACCTTC CASSATGGNYGYTF
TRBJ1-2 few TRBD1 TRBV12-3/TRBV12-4 TGTGCCAGCAGTTGGGACAGGGGGTATGGCTACACCTTC CASSWDRGYGYTF
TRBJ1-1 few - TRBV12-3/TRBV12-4 TGTGCCAGCAGTCAGGATTCCAACACTGAAGCTTTCTTT CASSQDSNTEAFF
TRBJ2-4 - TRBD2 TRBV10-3 TGTGCCATCAGTGAGTCGGGCGGGGGGGAAAACATTCAGTACTTC CAISESGGGENIQYF
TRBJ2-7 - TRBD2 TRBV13 TGTGCCAGCAGCGCTGGGGGACTAGTCTCCTACGAGCAGTACTTC CASSAGGLVSYEQYF
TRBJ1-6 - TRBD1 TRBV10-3 TGTGCCATCAGTGAGAGTCCGGGACAGGAGAGTTCACCCCTCCACTTT CAISESPGQESSPLHF
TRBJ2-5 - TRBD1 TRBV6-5 TGTGCCCACAATAGAGGACAGGGTCCACAAGAGACCCAGTACTTC CAHNRGQGPQETQYF
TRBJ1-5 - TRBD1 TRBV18 TGTGCCAGCTCACAGCAACAGGGGAATCAGCCCCAGCATTTT CASSQQQGNQPQHF
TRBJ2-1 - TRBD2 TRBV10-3 TGTGCCATCAGTGGGCTAGCGGGAGTAACTGCCAACCAGTTCTTC CAISGLAGVTANQFF
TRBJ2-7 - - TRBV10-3 TGTGCCATCAGTGAGTCGACTTTCGGGCAGTACTTC CAISESTFGQYF
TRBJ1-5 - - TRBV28 TGTGCCAGCAGTTTTTTACAGGGTAGCAATCAGCCCCAGCATTTT CASSFLQGSNQPQHF
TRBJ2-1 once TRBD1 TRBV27 TGTGCCAGCCTGGCCCCGGGACAGGGGGACTACAATGAGCAGTTCTTC CASLAPGQGDYNEQFF